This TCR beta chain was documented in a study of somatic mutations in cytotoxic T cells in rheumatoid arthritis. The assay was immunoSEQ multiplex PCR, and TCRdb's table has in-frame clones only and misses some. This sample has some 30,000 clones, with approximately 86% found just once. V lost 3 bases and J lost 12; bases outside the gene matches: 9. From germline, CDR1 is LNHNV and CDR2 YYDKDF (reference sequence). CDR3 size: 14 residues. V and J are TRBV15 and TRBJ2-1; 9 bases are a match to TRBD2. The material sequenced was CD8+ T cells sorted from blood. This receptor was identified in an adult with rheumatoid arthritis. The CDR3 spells CATSSRLAARGQFF. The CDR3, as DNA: TGTGCCACCAGCAGCAGACTAGCGGCCCGTGGGCAGTTCTTC.